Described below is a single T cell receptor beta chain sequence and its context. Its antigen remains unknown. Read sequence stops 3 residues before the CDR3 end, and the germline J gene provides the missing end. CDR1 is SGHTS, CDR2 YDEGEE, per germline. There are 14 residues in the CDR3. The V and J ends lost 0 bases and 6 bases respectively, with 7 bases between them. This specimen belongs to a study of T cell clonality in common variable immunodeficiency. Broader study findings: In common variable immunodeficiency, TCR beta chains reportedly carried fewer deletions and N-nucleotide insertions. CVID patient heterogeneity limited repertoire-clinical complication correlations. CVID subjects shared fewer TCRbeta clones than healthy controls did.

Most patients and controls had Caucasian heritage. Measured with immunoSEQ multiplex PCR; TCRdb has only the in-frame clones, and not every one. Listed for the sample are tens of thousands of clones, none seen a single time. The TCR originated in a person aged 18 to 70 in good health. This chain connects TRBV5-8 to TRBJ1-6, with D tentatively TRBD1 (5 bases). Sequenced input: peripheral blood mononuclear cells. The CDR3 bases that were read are TGTGCCAGCAGCTTGGAACAGGCTAATTCACCC. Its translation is CASSLEQANSP. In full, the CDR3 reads CASSLEQANSPLHF.